These 21 T cell receptor beta chains share one sample of origin, sequenced in a study of cytomegalovirus exposure and HLA in healthy donors. 13 Jbeta primers and 60 Vbeta primers were used for the PCR. Assay used: immunoSEQ multiplex PCR; TCRdb lists only in-frame clones, some missing. The data hold some 130,000 clones, with approximately 80% observed a single time. Material: PBMCs. The receptors originated from a male donor in good health and CMV-seronegative.

V usage is TRBV6-1 and J usage is TRBJ2-7; the match to TRBD1 covers 9 bases. V shed 10 bases and J 3 bases; nucleotides not matched to a gene: 10. CDR1 and CDR2 (germline): MNHNS, SASEGT. There are 14 residues in the CDR3. CDR3 protein: CATQTGQGFYEQYF. DNA of the CDR3: TGTGCCACCCAGACCGGACAGGGGTTCTACGAGCAGTACTTC.

The chain recombines TRBV9 with TRBJ2-5; D ambiguous. Deletions cut 0 bases from V and 1 base from J, with 13 bases between. CDR1 and CDR2 (germline): SGDLS, YYNGEE. This CDR3 spans 16 amino acids. The CDR3, as DNA: TGTGCCAGCAGCGTAGGATCCACAGTCCCCCAAGAGACCCAGTACTTC. Amino acids: CASSVGSTVPQETQYF.

This clone appeared a few times. The chain carries TRBV7-2 and TRBJ1-2, with D possibly matching TRBD1 (5 bases). The germline V gene has CDR1 SGHTA and CDR2 FQGNSA. V was clipped by 5 bases and J by 5 bases, with 12 bases between them. This CDR3 is built from 13 residues. The DNA for the CDR3 is TGTGCCAGCAGCCCATCTCAGGGTTATGGCTACACCTTC. It specifies CASSPSQGYGYTF. The full variable domain, with the rest looked up from reference TRBV7-2 and TRBJ1-2, is GAGVSQSPSNKVTEKGKDVELRCDPISGHTALYWYRQSLGQGLEFLIYFQGNSAPDKSGLPSDRFSAERTGGSVSTLTIQRTQQEDSAVYLCASSPSQGYGYTFGSGTRLTVV.

The table lists this clone with a count of one. The rearrangement uses TRBV4-2 and TRBJ1-1; D is undetermined. The V gene lost 4 bases and the J gene lost 8 bases, with 8 bases spanning the gap. This CDR3 spans 11 amino acids. Looked up from germline, CDR1 is LGHNA and CDR2 is YNFKEQ. The chain's CDR3 is CASSPGIEAFF. The CDR3 DNA reads as TGTGCCAGCAGCCCCGGGATCGAAGCTTTCTTT.

The chain recombines TRBV15 with TRBJ1-1, with 11 bases fitting TRBD1. The V gene's germline CDR1 is LNHNV and CDR2 YYDKDF (reference sequence). The length of the CDR3 is 18 residues. The V and J ends lost 0 bases and 3 bases, in that order; junction bases with no gene match: 9. The CDR3 DNA reads as TGTGCCACCAGCAGAGATCTCGGACAGGGGGCGCGTGACACTGAAGCTTTCTTT. Its protein product is CATSRDLGQGARDTEAFF.

Note on this clone: The junction does not match germline at one end; this may be a read error. The gene calls are TRBV7-9 and TRBJ1-2, with TRBD1 matching 11 bases. The CDR3 is made up of 15 amino acids. Germline CDR1 and CDR2: SEHNR and FQNEAQ (reference sequence). The DNA of the CDR3 is TGTTCCAGCAGCCCCTGGGACAGGGGGGGCTATGGCTACACCTTC. Translation gives CSSSPWDRGGYGYTF. The complete variable domain, with remaining parts taken from reference TRBV7-9 and TRBJ1-2, reads DTGVSQNPRHKITKRGQNVTFRCDPISEHNRLYWYRQTLGQGPEFLTYFQNEAQLEKSRLLSDRFSAERPKGSFSTLEIQRTEQGDSAMYLCSSSPWDRGGYGYTFGSGTRLTVV.

The V call is TRBV6-1, the J call TRBJ2-5; maybe TRBD1 (5 bases). CDR1 and CDR2 (germline): MNHNS, SASEGT. The CDR3 extends over 14 amino acids. V gave up 3 bases and J gave up 1 base, with 9 bases separating them. The CDR3 loop is CASSERQIQETQYF. The CDR3 DNA is TGTGCCAGCAGTGAGCGACAGATCCAAGAGACCCAGTACTTC.

The sample holds a few counts of this clone. This chain links TRBV15 with TRBJ1-4; D unclear. The CDR3 contains 16 residues. Between the trimmed V and J ends, which lost 3 bases and 8 bases, there was a span of 19 bases. CDR1 is LNHNV and CDR2 is YYDKDF in the germline V gene (reference sequence). CDR3 sequence reads: CATSRALSESSEKLFF. CDR3 coding DNA: TGTGCCACCAGCAGGGCGCTCAGCGAAAGTTCGGAAAAACTGTTTTTT. Looking up the rest from reference TRBV15 and TRBJ1-4 gives the full variable domain: DAMVIQNPRYQVTQFGKPVTLSCSQTLNHNVMYWYQQKSSQAPKLLFHYYDKDFNNEADTPDNFQSRRPNTSFCFLDIRSPGLGDTAMYLCATSRALSESSEKLFFGSGTQLSVL.

CDR3 in amino acids: CASSLAGGTYNEQFF. In nucleotides, the CDR3 is TGTGCCAGCAGTTTAGCGGGAGGCACCTACAATGAGCAGTTCTTC. The chain is built from TRBV27 and TRBJ2-1, with 8 bases lining up with TRBD2. This CDR3 comprises 15 residues. In germline, CDR1 is MNHEY, CDR2 SMNVEV (reference sequence). With 2 bases clipped from V and 2 bases from J, the junction kept 2 bases outside the gene matches.

The chain has TRBV25-1 and TRBJ2-1; 9 positions agree with TRBD2. The CDR3 is 17 residues long. Germline V gene data show CDR1 as MGHDK and CDR2 as SYGVNS. The V segment lost 2 bases and the J segment 3 bases; nucleotides outside the gene matches: 8. The CDR3 loop is CASSEGVAGGFYNEQFF. As DNA, the CDR3 is TGTGCCAGCAGTGAAGGTGTTGCGGGAGGGTTCTACAATGAGCAGTTCTTC.

The V gene is TRBV15, the J gene TRBJ2-7, with TRBD1 matching over 9 bases. This CDR3 has 19 amino acids. Germline V gene data show CDR1 as LNHNV and CDR2 as YYDKDF (reference sequence). The trim removed 0 bases at V and 0 bases at J, leaving 12 bases unmatched. The CDR3: CATSRDYWDRAGSSYEQYF. The DNA for the CDR3 is TGTGCCACCAGCAGAGATTATTGGGACAGGGCTGGGAGCTCCTACGAGCAGTACTTC. The variable domain in full, completed from reference TRBV15 and TRBJ2-7, reads DAMVIQNPRYQVTQFGKPVTLSCSQTLNHNVMYWYQQKSSQAPKLLFHYYDKDFNNEADTPDNFQSRRPNTSFCFLDIRSPGLGDTAMYLCATSRDYWDRAGSSYEQYFGPGTRLTVT.

V and J are TRBV7-2 and TRBJ2-1, with 7 bases matching TRBD2. CDR1 is SGHTA and CDR2 is FQGNSA in the germline V gene. After removal of 2 bases from V and 4 bases from J, the junction contained 5 bases not matched to a gene. The length of the CDR3 is 15 residues. This CDR3 reads CASSLRRGGYNEQFF. CDR3 nucleotides: TGTGCCAGCAGCTTACGCCGCGGGGGTTACAATGAGCAGTTCTTC.

The J gene is TRBJ2-1, the V gene TRBV9; 7 bases are shared with TRBD2. This CDR3 is 13 amino acids long. From germline, CDR1 is SGDLS and CDR2 YYNGEE. V lost 0 bases to trimming and J lost 9 bases; unmatched junction nucleotides: 3. CDR3 sequence: CASSVGGGSEQFF. DNA of the CDR3: TGTGCCAGCAGCGTAGGGGGCGGGAGTGAGCAGTTCTTC. The entire variable domain, with the rest obtained from reference TRBV9 and TRBJ2-1, is as follows: DSGVTQTPKHLITATGQRVTLRCSPRSGDLSVYWYQQSLDQGLQFLIQYYNGEERAKGNILERFSAQQFPDLHSELNLSSLELGDSALYFCASSVGGGSEQFFGPGTRLTVL.

CDR3 sequence (DNA): TGCGCCAGCAGCCACGGACTGGCGGGGGGCCCTTACGAGCAGTACTTC. Amino acid sequence: CASSHGLAGGPYEQYF. V usage is TRBV5-1 and J usage is TRBJ2-7; 8 bases agree with TRBD2. The CDR3 covers 16 residues. CDR1 SGHRS and CDR2 YFSETQ come from the germline V gene. With V trimmed by 4 bases and J by 4 bases, 13 bases remained unmatched.

The chain is built from TRBV11-3 and TRBJ2-1, with a possible D match to TRBD2 (6 bases). The CDR3 contains 16 residues. Trimming shortened V by 8 bases and J by 5 bases, and 22 bases separated the two germline ends. CDR1 and CDR2 (germline): SGHNT, YENEEA. In DNA form, the CDR3 reads TGTGCCAGCGCCAACCCCTGGAGGGCCCACCACAATGAGCAGTTCTTC. Protein sequence: CASANPWRAHHNEQFF.

V usage is TRBV4-1 and J usage is TRBJ2-5; 9 bases are shared with TRBD2. V shed 5 bases and J 5 bases; nucleotides not matched to a gene: 0. CDR3 length: 12 residues. Germline CDR1 is MGHRA and CDR2 is YSYEKL. The CDR3 is CASSAGGETQYF. The CDR3 DNA follows: TGCGCCAGCAGCGCGGGGGGGGAGACCCAGTACTTC.

This chain connects TRBV6-5 to TRBJ2-7; 10 bases agree with TRBD1. The CDR3 runs to 15 residues. Germline values: CDR1 MNHEY, CDR2 SVGAGI. V lost 2 bases, J lost 4 bases, and 5 bases stayed unmatched. CDR3 in amino acids: CASSYGGTGEYEQYF. As DNA, the CDR3 is TGTGCCAGCAGTTACGGCGGGACAGGGGAGTACGAGCAGTACTTC.

The genes are TRBV6-5 and TRBJ2-7; 9 positions agree with TRBD1. CDR1 and CDR2 from the germline V gene are MNHEY and SVGAGI. The CDR3 has 14 amino acids. Trimming took 7 bases from V and 0 from J; bases not matched to a gene: 4. CDR3 sequence (DNA): TGTGCCAGCAAGCCGGACAGGGGCTCCTACGAGCAGTACTTC. This sequence encodes CASKPDRGSYEQYF.

This chain links TRBV2 with TRBJ2-1; possible D gene TRBD2, 7 bases. CDR3 length equals 16 residues. V was shortened by 2 bases and J by 0 bases, with 11 bases between the two germline ends. Germline-derived CDR1 and CDR2 are SNHLY and FYNNEI. CDR3 residues: CASSERGGSSYNEQFF. CDR3 DNA sequence: TGTGCCAGCAGTGAAAGGGGGGGGAGCTCCTACAATGAGCAGTTCTTC. The full variable domain, with the rest looked up from reference TRBV2 and TRBJ2-1, is EPEVTQTPSHQVTQMGQEVILRCVPISNHLYFYWYRQILGQKVEFLVSFYNNEISEKSEIFDDQFSVERPDGSNFTLKIRSTKLEDSAMYFCASSERGGSSYNEQFFGPGTRLTVL.

The chain is built from TRBV5-5 and TRBJ2-3; TRBD2 agrees at 12 bases. CDR3 length: 16 amino acids. Trimming removed 4 bases from V and 2 bases from J; junction bases left unmatched: 5. Germline CDR1 and CDR2: SGHKS and YYEKEE (reference sequence). For the CDR3, the DNA is TGTGCCAGCAGCCCCCGGACTAGCGGGAACACAGATACGCAGTATTTT. This encodes CASSPRTSGNTDTQYF.

This clone was seen just once. This sequence joins TRBV7-9 and TRBJ2-5, with TRBD1 matching over 8 bases. V gave up 5 bases and J gave up 5 bases; unmatched junction bases: 13. Germline V gene lookup returns CDR1 SEHNR and CDR2 FQNEAQ (reference sequence). The CDR3 length is 16 residues. CDR3 in DNA: TGTGCCAGCAGCCACTACGGGACAGGTGAGCCCGAGACCCAGTACTTC. Amino acids: CASSHYGTGEPETQYF.